These 30 T cell receptor beta chains share one sample of origin, sequenced in a study of cytomegalovirus exposure and HLA in healthy donors. Both 60 Vbeta primers and 13 Jbeta primers went into the PCR. Only in-frame clones appear in the TCRdb table, and some are missing; sequencing was by immunoSEQ multiplex PCR. The sample table includes approximately 170,000 clones. Source material: PBMCs. These receptors were collected from a woman between 18 and 29 years old in good health and CMV-seropositive.

J is TRBJ2-5 and V is TRBV5-6; TRBD1 matches 9 bases. The closer fit of TRBJ2-7 to the DNA end suggests the J call may be wrong. The CDR3 consists of 15 residues. Germline lookup yields CDR1 SGHDT and CDR2 YYEEEE. This chain's CDR3 is CASSLAGQGRGEQYF. The CDR3, as DNA: TGTGCCAGCAGCTTGGCAGGACAGGGGAGAGGCGAGCAGTACTTC.

The rearrangement joins TRBV5-1 to TRBJ1-2; possible D gene TRBD1, 5 bases. V was pared by 0 bases and J by 5 bases, with 17 bases between. CDR3 size: 16 residues. CDR1 and CDR2 from the germline V gene are SGHRS and YFSETQ. CDR3 protein: CASSLGQGQAGYGYTF. CDR3 bases: TGCGCCAGCAGCTTGGGTCAGGGTCAAGCGGGGTATGGCTACACCTTC.

The V and J genes are TRBV18 and TRBJ2-3, with D possibly matching TRBD1 (7 bases). The germline V gene has CDR1 KGHSH and CDR2 LQKENI. The germline V and J ends were trimmed by 1 base and 3 bases, with 11 bases remaining between them. The length of the CDR3 is 15 residues. CDR3 bases: TGTGCCAGCTCACCACAACAGGGGAGGACAGATACGCAGTATTTT. Amino acids: CASSPQQGRTDTQYF.

The chain couples TRBV2 to TRBJ1-2; tentatively, D is TRBD1 (6 bases). Germline CDR1 and CDR2: SNHLY and FYNNEI. This CDR3 is built from 15 residues. The V end lost 2 bases, the J end lost 3 bases, and 13 bases lay between the germline ends. The CDR3 sequence: CASSEFGQPHYGYTF. CDR3 coding DNA: TGTGCCAGCAGTGAATTCGGACAGCCGCACTATGGCTACACCTTC.

J is TRBJ2-3 and V is TRBV15; 12 bases map to TRBD2. The CDR3 has 17 amino acids. Trimming took 1 base from V and 3 from J; bases not matched to a gene: 5. The germline V gene has CDR1 LNHNV and CDR2 YYDKDF (reference sequence). CDR3 nucleotide sequence: TGTGCCACCAGCAGAGTAGAGACTAGCGGGGGTACAGATACGCAGTATTTT. Encoded protein: CATSRVETSGGTDTQYF.

Concerning this clone itself: Other DNA sequences in this sample translate to the same CDR3. V gene TRBV18 combines with J gene TRBJ1-5; 10 bases align to TRBD1. Per germline, CDR1 KGHSH and CDR2 LQKENI. The J segment lost 2 bases and the V segment lost 3 bases, leaving 1 base of the junction unmatched. This CDR3 is 15 amino acids long. CDR3 residues: CASSPGTGGNQPQHF. For the CDR3, the DNA is TGTGCCAGCTCACCCGGGACAGGGGGCAATCAGCCCCAGCATTTT.

The chain links TRBV27 to TRBJ1-4; 10 nucleotides line up with TRBD1. The CDR3 is 15 amino acids. J was trimmed by 8 bases and V by 3 bases; bases with no gene match: 6. Germline loops: CDR1 MNHEY, CDR2 SMNVEV (reference sequence). The CDR3 reads CASSFTGTGDEKLFF. The CDR3 DNA reads as TGTGCCAGCAGTTTCACCGGGACAGGGGACGAAAAACTGTTTTTT.

Details on this clone: The junction shows a germline mismatch at one end, possibly a read error. This chain uses TRBV14 with TRBJ2-2; 11 bases match TRBD1. This CDR3 has 15 amino acids. Per the germline V gene, CDR1 is SGHDN and CDR2 is FVKESK. The CDR3 DNA is TGTGCCAGCGGCCAAGGGACAGGGGGAACCGGGGAGCTGTTTTTT. Its protein is CASGQGTGGTGELFF.

This rearrangement joins TRBV2 to TRBJ1-3, with 9 bases that match TRBD1. V lost 11 bases and J lost 1; bases outside the gene matches: 3. This CDR3 comprises 13 residues. CDR1 and CDR2 (germline): SNHLY, FYNNEI. This chain's CDR3 is CAGGTGSGNTIYF. In DNA form, the CDR3 reads TGTGCCGGAGGGACAGGGTCTGGAAACACCATATATTTT.

The chain couples TRBV18 to TRBJ2-3; D not certain. This CDR3 comprises 15 residues. In germline, CDR1 is KGHSH, CDR2 LQKENI. Trimming stripped 2 bases from V and 0 bases from J, with 9 bases between. The CDR3 DNA follows: TGTGCCAGCTCACCAACAGCTGGTAGCACAGATACGCAGTATTTT. It is translated as CASSPTAGSTDTQYF.

The chain is built from TRBV6-1 and TRBJ2-1; 7 positions agree with TRBD2. V shed 4 bases and J 6 bases; nucleotides not matched to a gene: 3. This CDR3 is 13 amino acids long. Germline V gives CDR1 MNHNS, CDR2 SASEGT. The CDR3 DNA sequence: TGTGCCAGCAGTGGGCTAGCGGCCAATGAGCAGTTCTTC. Its translation: CASSGLAANEQFF.

The chain uses TRBV2 and TRBJ2-7; 11 nucleotides align to TRBD2. V lost 7 bases to trimming and J lost 4 bases; unmatched junction nucleotides: 6. This CDR3 has 14 amino acids. The V gene's germline CDR1 is SNHLY and CDR2 FYNNEI. The CDR3: CASTTSGIIYEQYF. The CDR3 DNA follows: TGTGCCAGCACGACTAGCGGGATAATTTACGAGCAGTACTTC.

V gene TRBV29-1 combines with J gene TRBJ1-1, with D unclear. The CDR3 consists of 13 residues. CDR1 and CDR2 from the germline V gene are SQVTM and ANQGSEA. Trimming took 1 base from V and 0 from J, leaving 6 bases between them. CDR3 residues: CSVEVQLNTEAFF. The CDR3 DNA sequence: TGCAGCGTTGAAGTACAGTTGAACACTGAAGCTTTCTTT.

V usage is TRBV4-3 and J usage is TRBJ2-1; 9 bases line up with TRBD2. The V gene end was trimmed by 0 bases and the J gene end by 0 bases; junction bases not matched to a gene: 9. From germline, CDR1 is LGHNA and CDR2 YSLEER. CDR3 size: 19 residues. CDR3 amino acids: CASSQDPTSGFSSYNEQFF. The CDR3 DNA is TGCGCCAGCAGCCAAGATCCAACTAGCGGGTTTAGCTCCTACAATGAGCAGTTCTTC.

This rearrangement joins TRBV9 to TRBJ2-3; D unresolved. The V end was cut by 0 bases, the J end by 1 base, with 6 bases between. The CDR3 consists of 14 residues. Germline V gene sequence: CDR1 SGDLS, CDR2 YYNGEE. The CDR3 loop is CASSVAQGTDTQYF. CDR3 bases: TGTGCCAGCAGCGTAGCTCAGGGCACAGATACGCAGTATTTT.

Details on this clone: Sequence at one end of the junction differs from germline and may be a read error. The genes are TRBV7-7 and TRBJ2-1; the D gene is possibly TRBD2 (5 bases). CDR3 length: 15 residues. The V gene's germline CDR1 is SSHAT and CDR2 FNYEAQ (reference sequence). CDR3 nucleotides: TGTGCTAGCAGCTTAGGGTGGCTGGGGAGCAATGAGCAGTTCTTC. As protein: CASSLGWLGSNEQFF.

This sequence joins TRBV5-6 and TRBJ2-7; possibly TRBD1 for D (5 bases). The V and J ends lost 0 bases and 5 bases respectively, with 21 bases between them. CDR1 and CDR2 (germline): SGHDT, YYEEEE. The CDR3 extends over 17 amino acids. The CDR3 DNA reads TGTGCCAGCAGCTTGGTCCTAGGGGCAGACACCTTTAACGAGCAGTACTTC. This translates into CASSLVLGADTFNEQYF.

V and J are TRBV9 and TRBJ2-7; 8 nucleotides align to TRBD1. Germline trimming cut 0 bases from V and 0 bases from J; bases unmatched to any gene: 20. The CDR3 consists of 21 residues. Germline V gene lookup returns CDR1 SGDLS and CDR2 YYNGEE. The CDR3 protein is CASSVANTFGVGQARSYEQYF. In DNA form, the CDR3 reads TGTGCCAGCAGCGTAGCTAACACGTTTGGGGTGGGACAGGCCCGCTCCTACGAGCAGTACTTC.

The chain carries TRBV25-1 and TRBJ1-2; possibly TRBD1 for D (5 bases). Trimming cost V 5 bases and J 8 bases, with 15 bases left between them. CDR3 length: 13 residues. Germline lookup yields CDR1 MGHDK and CDR2 SYGVNS. The CDR3 loop reads CASSHFGGEGYTF. The CDR3 nucleotides are TGTGCCAGCAGTCACTTCGGGGGGGAGGGCTACACCTTC.

The chain links TRBV4-2 to TRBJ2-7; perhaps TRBD1 as D (5 bases). The CDR3 is made up of 17 amino acids. CDR1 is LGHNA, CDR2 YNFKEQ, per germline. The V end lost 1 base, the J end lost 3 bases, and 19 bases lay between the germline ends. The CDR3 nucleotides are TGTGCCAGCAGCCAAGGTCTTTTCGTCGGACAAAACTACGAGCAGTACTTC. As protein: CASSQGLFVGQNYEQYF.

J is TRBJ2-7 and V is TRBV6-5, with a weak D call TRBD2 (6 bases). V was clipped by 0 bases and J by 7 bases, with 13 bases between them. Germline CDR1 reads MNHEY; CDR2 reads SVGAGI. The CDR3 is made up of 14 amino acids. In DNA, the CDR3 is TGTGCCAGCAGTTACTCGATTCTTCGGGGGGAGCAGTACTTC. The encoded protein is CASSYSILRGEQYF.

In nucleotides, the CDR3 is TGCAGCGTTGAAGGGGGGAACAGGGGGAACACTGAAGCTTTCTTT. Its protein is CSVEGGNRGNTEAFF. J is TRBJ1-1 and V is TRBV29-1; 7 nucleotides align to TRBD1. Germline assignment: CDR1 SQVTM and CDR2 ANQGSEA. This CDR3 is 15 amino acids long. V lost 1 base and J lost 1; bases outside the gene matches: 6.

The chain is built from TRBV14 and TRBJ2-1; 12 bases match TRBD2. J gave up 2 bases and V 5 bases, and 4 bases lay outside the gene matches. The germline V gene encodes CDR1 SGHDN and CDR2 FVKESK. CDR3 size: 16 residues. The CDR3 bases are TGTGCCAGCAGCTTTACTAGCGGGAGGACCTACAATGAGCAGTTCTTC. Amino acids: CASSFTSGRTYNEQFF. The full variable domain, its missing parts supplied by reference TRBV14 and TRBJ2-1, is EAGVTQFPSHSVIEKGQTVTLRCDPISGHDNLYWYRRVMGKEIKFLLHFVKESKQDESGMPNNRFLAERTGGTYSTLKVQPAELEDSGVYFCASSFTSGRTYNEQFFGPGTRLTVL.

J is TRBJ2-3 and V is TRBV6-1, with 9 positions matching TRBD2. The CDR3 contains 15 residues. The germline gives CDR1 MNHNS, CDR2 SASEGT. Trimming took 3 bases from V and 4 from J; bases not matched to a gene: 5. The CDR3 loop is CASSENSGGADTQYF. The DNA of the CDR3 is TGTGCCAGCAGTGAGAATAGCGGGGGTGCAGATACGCAGTATTTT.

The chain joins TRBV2 to TRBJ2-1, with TRBD2 as a possible D gene (5 bases). This CDR3 is 15 amino acids long. Germline CDR1 and CDR2: SNHLY and FYNNEI. V lost 3 bases and J lost 0, with 9 bases in between. CDR3 amino acids: CASSDEGSSYNEQFF. As DNA, the CDR3 is TGTGCCAGCAGTGATGAGGGATCCTCCTACAATGAGCAGTTCTTC.

The V call is TRBV6-6, the J call TRBJ1-6, with D perhaps matching TRBD1 (6 bases). Germline CDR1 is MNHNY and CDR2 is SVGAGI (reference sequence). The CDR3 is 12 amino acids. Trimming left V 9 bases short and J 5 bases short, with 8 bases between. For the CDR3, the DNA is TGTGCCAGTACAGGGAATAATTCACCCCTCCACTTT. Translated, it gives CASTGNNSPLHF.

With regard to this clone: Its ends do not fully match the called genes, so a read error is possible. This chain uses TRBV7-6 with TRBJ2-7; 7 bases are a match to TRBD1. The CDR3 totals 14 residues. Germline V CDR1 and CDR2: SGHVS, FNYEAQ. CDR3 in DNA: TGTGCCAACAGCCCGCAACAGGGGACGGGGGAGCAGTACTTC. This sequence encodes CANSPQQGTGEQYF.

The gene calls are TRBV6-1 and TRBJ2-1; 9 bases match TRBD2. Germline V CDR1 and CDR2: MNHNS, SASEGT. V shed 1 base and J 5 bases; nucleotides not matched to a gene: 6. CDR3 length: 16 residues. CDR3 coding DNA: TGTGCCAGCAGTGAAGGACTAGCGGCTATTGACAATGAGCAGTTCTTC. Protein: CASSEGLAAIDNEQFF.

The rearrangement uses TRBV19 and TRBJ1-5, with 7 bases aligning to TRBD1. CDR3 size: 19 residues. Trimming cost V 5 bases and J 3 bases; bases outside gene matches: 19. Germline lookup yields CDR1 LNHDA and CDR2 SQIVND (reference sequence). CDR3 sequence: CASSGRLGGAVLNNQPQHF. CDR3 bases: TGTGCCAGTAGTGGTCGCTTAGGGGGCGCGGTCTTGAACAATCAGCCCCAGCATTTT.

This chain links TRBV7-9 with TRBJ2-7, with 9 bases lining up with TRBD2. The CDR3 covers 15 residues. Germline V CDR1 and CDR2: SEHNR, FQNEAQ (reference sequence). The trim removed 2 bases at V and 5 bases at J, leaving 7 bases unmatched. CDR3 protein: CASSLRSGGVNEQYF. The CDR3 bases are TGTGCCAGCAGCTTACGTAGCGGGGGTGTTAACGAGCAGTACTTC.